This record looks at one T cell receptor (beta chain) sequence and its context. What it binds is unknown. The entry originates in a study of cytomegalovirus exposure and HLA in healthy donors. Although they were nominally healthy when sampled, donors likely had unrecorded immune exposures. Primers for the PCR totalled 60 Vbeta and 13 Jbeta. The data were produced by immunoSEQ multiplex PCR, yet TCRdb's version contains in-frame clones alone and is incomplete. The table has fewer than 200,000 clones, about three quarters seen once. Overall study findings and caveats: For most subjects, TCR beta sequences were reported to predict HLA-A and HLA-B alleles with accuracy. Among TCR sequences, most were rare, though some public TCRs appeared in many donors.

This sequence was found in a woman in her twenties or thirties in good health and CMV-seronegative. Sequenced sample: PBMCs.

CDR3 sequence: CASSLGTGSSYNSPLHF. For the CDR3, the DNA is TGTGCCAGCAGTTTAGGAACAGGGAGCTCCTATAATTCACCCCTCCACTTT. This chain uses TRBV28 with TRBJ1-6, with D perhaps matching TRBD1 (6 bases). The V end lost 2 bases, the J end lost 0 bases, and 11 bases lay between the germline ends. This CDR3 is built from 17 residues. Germline-derived CDR1 and CDR2 are MDHEN and SYDVKM.